The count of the clone carrying this TCR beta chain is one. The record originates from a study of shared clonotypes between healthy human individuals. The CDR3 covers 17 residues. The V gene's germline CDR1 is SGHDN and CDR2 FVKESK. V was pared by 0 bases and J by 4 bases, with 15 bases between. The study drew all its donors from Caucasian adults living in Nashville, Tennessee. TCRdb keeps only in-frame clones here, not all; method: immunoSEQ multiplex PCR. The sample lists a few million clones, 85% to 95% occurring once. The chain recombines TRBV14 with TRBJ2-2, with a tentative D call TRBD2 (6 bases). Material for sequencing was naive CD4+ T cells from PBMCs. Subset of the sample: CD45RA+ positively selected. The TCR originated in a man aged 18-30 years in good health. Some clones in this sample may be carry-over from other donors' samples. The CDR3 DNA sequence: TGTGCCAGCAGCCAAGAATGGGCACTAGCTGGCACCGGGGAGCTGTTTTTT. Its translation: CASSQEWALAGTGELFF.